Each of the 21 T cell receptor beta chains below was sequenced from the same sample in a study of blood T cell repertoires in COVID-19. TCRdb's copy holds only in-frame clones and misses some; the assay was immunoSEQ multiplex PCR. This table holds 400,000 to 450,000 clones, 75% to 90% found once. The sequenced sample was PBMCs or T cells enriched from blood (not recorded which). Receptor source: a man aged 30-40 years who had recovered from COVID-19.

The chain couples TRBV5-6 to TRBJ2-7; 9 nucleotides line up with TRBD1. CDR1 and CDR2 (germline): SGHDT, YYEEEE. This CDR3 is 15 amino acids long. V lost 0 bases, J lost 4 bases, and 5 bases stayed unmatched. The CDR3, as DNA: TGTGCCAGCAGCTTGGCCGACAGGGGGAGATACGAGCAGTACTTC. Translated: CASSLADRGRYEQYF.

The chain has TRBV11-2 and TRBJ2-3; D gene ambiguous. The CDR3 is 12 residues long. Trimming took off 1 base at V and 9 bases at J, with 8 bases between the two ends. The germline V gene has CDR1 SGHAT and CDR2 FQNNGV. CDR3 sequence reads: CASSLGVSTQYF. DNA of the CDR3: TGTGCCAGCAGCTTAGGAGTTTCGACGCAGTATTTT.

The chain combines TRBV7-2 with TRBJ2-1; a possible D gene is TRBD1 (5 bases). CDR3 length: 15 amino acids. CDR1 SGHTA and CDR2 FQGNSA come from the germline V gene. V was pared by 5 bases and J by 3 bases, with 14 bases between. The CDR3 nucleotides are TGTGCCAGCAGCCTAACGACAGACGACTACAATGAGCAGTTCTTC. Translated: CASSLTTDDYNEQFF.

The gene calls are TRBV3-1 (or the pseudogene TRBV3-2) and TRBJ1-1; D is perhaps TRBD1 (6 bases). Looked up from germline, CDR1 is LGHDT and CDR2 is YNNKEL (reference sequence). The V gene lost 0 bases and the J gene lost 0 bases, with 11 bases spanning the gap. The CDR3 runs to 16 residues. Written as DNA, the CDR3 is TGTGCCAGCAGCCAAGAAGGCAGGGGCCTGAACACTGAAGCTTTCTTT. Translated: CASSQEGRGLNTEAFF.

This chain links TRBV5-4 with TRBJ1-6; 8 nucleotides align to TRBD1. CDR3 length equals 14 residues. V trimming: 7 bases; J trimming: 6 bases; junction bases outside the gene matches: 6. Germline CDR1 and CDR2: SGHNT and YYREEE (reference sequence). CDR3 bases: TGTGCCAGCTCTCATGACAGGGGTAATTCACCCCTCCACTTT. This sequence encodes CASSHDRGNSPLHF.

The CDR3 region has the DNA TGCGCCAGCAGCCTTGGGACAGATAAGCAAGCTTTCTTT. Translated: CASSLGTDKQAFF. The gene calls are TRBV5-1 and TRBJ1-1, with TRBD1 identical over 7 bases. From germline, CDR1 is SGHRS and CDR2 YFSETQ. The CDR3 runs 13 residues. V shed 4 bases and J 9 bases; nucleotides not matched to a gene: 9.

This chain links TRBV6-5 with TRBJ2-7, with no clear D. The germline V gene has CDR1 MNHEY and CDR2 SVGAGI. The V end was cut by 0 bases, the J end by 0 bases, with 12 bases between. The CDR3 totals 16 residues. CDR3 in amino acids: CASSYSLEISSYEQYF. The CDR3 nucleotides are TGTGCCAGCAGTTACTCGCTGGAGATTTCCTCCTACGAGCAGTACTTC.

The sample holds one count of this clone. The same CDR3 can be traced to other DNA sequences in this sample. The chain links TRBV24-1 to TRBJ1-1, with D possibly matching TRBD1 (6 bases). In germline, CDR1 is KGHDR, CDR2 SFDVKD. CDR3 size: 13 residues. The V gene lost 7 bases and the J gene lost 5 bases, with 13 bases spanning the gap. The CDR3 DNA follows: TGTGCCACCAGCCCGCGGGGGCGGACTGAAGCTTTCTTT. Protein product: CATSPRGRTEAFF.

The chain recombines TRBV10-1 with TRBJ1-1, with 8 bases lining up with TRBD1. The germline V gene has CDR1 WNHNN and CDR2 SYGVQD (reference sequence). This CDR3 comprises 15 residues. J lost 4 bases, V lost 4 bases, and 8 bases had no gene match. CDR3 in amino acids: CASSVDRATGTEAFF. The DNA for the CDR3 is TGCGCCAGCAGTGTGGACAGGGCTACGGGCACTGAAGCTTTCTTT.

This chain links TRBV2 with TRBJ1-1; 10 nucleotides line up with TRBD1. The germline gives CDR1 SNHLY, CDR2 FYNNEI. The V gene end was trimmed by 8 bases and the J gene end by 3 bases; junction bases not matched to a gene: 3. CDR3 length: 13 residues. The CDR3 spells CASDRGLDTEAFF. The CDR3 DNA reads TGTGCCAGCGACAGGGGGCTGGACACTGAAGCTTTCTTT.

This chain uses TRBV15 with TRBJ1-4, with D uncertain. V was pared by 5 bases and J by 6 bases, with 16 bases between. The CDR3 is made up of 15 amino acids. The V gene's germline CDR1 is LNHNV and CDR2 YYDKDF (reference sequence). The CDR3 bases are TGTGCCACCAGCGGAGCCCCTCTTCCCGATGAAAAACTGTTTTTT. Its translation: CATSGAPLPDEKLFF.

The gene calls are TRBV28 and TRBJ1-2, with D maybe TRBD1 (5 bases). CDR3 length equals 15 residues. The V and J ends lost 6 bases and 7 bases respectively, with 21 bases between them. Germline CDR1 is MDHEN and CDR2 is SYDVKM. CDR3 bases: TGTGCCAGCAGCTCGAGAGGCAGGGCTTTAGGTGGCTACACCTTC. Translating gives CASSSRGRALGGYTF.

Comment on this clone: Other DNA sequences from this sample encode an identical CDR3 as well. This chain links TRBV20-1 with TRBJ2-1; D perhaps matches TRBD1 (5 bases). V dropped 3 bases and J dropped 7 bases, with 7 bases sitting between them. Germline assignment: CDR1 DFQATT and CDR2 SNEGSKA (reference sequence). This CDR3 has 11 amino acids. CDR3 nucleotides: TGCAGTGCTAGCAGGGTAAATGAGCAGTTCTTC. Amino acids: CSASRVNEQFF.

The gene calls are TRBV4-1 and TRBJ1-5; no reliable D call. V lost 4 bases and J lost 0, with 10 bases in between. Germline V gene data show CDR1 as MGHRA and CDR2 as YSYEKL. This CDR3 has 15 amino acids. CDR3 region: CASSRTADSNQPQHF. The CDR3 coding sequence is TGCGCCAGCAGCCGAACAGCAGATAGCAATCAGCCCCAGCATTTT.

Here the CDR3 DNA reads TGTGCCAGCTCACCCGGACAGGGTGGAAACATTCAGTACTTC. It is translated as CASSPGQGGNIQYF. The chain carries TRBV18 and TRBJ2-4, with TRBD1 matching 8 bases. CDR3 size: 14 residues. The germline gives CDR1 KGHSH, CDR2 LQKENI. V was clipped by 3 bases and J by 6 bases; unmatched bases: 4.

The chain uses TRBV9 and TRBJ2-3, with TRBD2 matching over 7 bases. The CDR3 contains 16 residues. J lost 2 bases, V lost 0 bases, and 6 bases had no gene match. The V gene's germline CDR1 is SGDLS and CDR2 YYNGEE. The CDR3 nucleotides read TGTGCCAGCAGCGTAGGAAGCGGGAAAGTCACAGATACGCAGTATTTT. Translating gives CASSVGSGKVTDTQYF.

This chain connects TRBV5-1 to TRBJ2-3; D is uncertain. In germline, CDR1 is SGHRS, CDR2 YFSETQ. V lost 5 bases and J lost 0, with 7 bases in between. This CDR3 region has 13 residues. The CDR3 region has the DNA TGCGCCAGCAGGACTGGGAGCACAGATACGCAGTATTTT. It specifies CASRTGSTDTQYF.

The rearrangement links TRBV27 to TRBJ2-7; D remains unclear. This CDR3 comprises 14 residues. The V gene's germline CDR1 is MNHEY and CDR2 SMNVEV (reference sequence). With 3 bases removed from V and 0 bases from J, the gap between germline ends came to 9 bases. The CDR3 protein is CASSFSGHSYEQYF. The CDR3 DNA reads as TGTGCCAGCAGTTTCTCGGGTCACTCCTACGAGCAGTACTTC.

A single count supports this clone. The V gene is TRBV18, the J gene TRBJ1-6; D gene ambiguous. V lost 3 bases and J 10 bases, leaving 10 bases between the germline ends. This CDR3 is built from 13 residues. The germline V gene has CDR1 KGHSH and CDR2 LQKENI. CDR3 bases: TGTGCCAGCTCACCTCTCCTTCTCTCACCCCTCCACTTT. Protein product: CASSPLLLSPLHF.

The chain couples TRBV7-6 to TRBJ1-5; 9 bases fit TRBD1. CDR1 SGHVS and CDR2 FNYEAQ come from the germline V gene. The CDR3 spans 15 residues. V was pared by 5 bases and J by 7 bases, with 9 bases of the junction left unmatched. The chain's CDR3 is CASSVGTGFVQPQHF. The CDR3 nucleotides read TGTGCCAGCAGCGTAGGGACAGGGTTTGTCCAGCCCCAGCATTTT. The whole variable domain, remainder taken from reference TRBV7-6 and TRBJ1-5, is GAGVSQSPRYKVTKRGQDVALRCDPISGHVSLYWYRQALGQGPEFLTYFNYEAQQDKSGLPNDRFSAERPEGSISTLTIQRTEQRDSAMYRCASSVGTGFVQPQHFGDGTRLSIL.

V is TRBV29-1 and J is TRBJ2-1; D perhaps matches TRBD2 (5 bases). V lost 6 bases and J 5 bases, leaving 14 bases between the germline ends. This CDR3 is built from 13 residues. Germline V gene sequence: CDR1 SQVTM, CDR2 ANQGSEA. The CDR3 reads CSVRLDGNNEQFF. In nucleotides, the CDR3 is TGCAGCGTCCGTCTGGACGGGAACAATGAGCAGTTCTTC.